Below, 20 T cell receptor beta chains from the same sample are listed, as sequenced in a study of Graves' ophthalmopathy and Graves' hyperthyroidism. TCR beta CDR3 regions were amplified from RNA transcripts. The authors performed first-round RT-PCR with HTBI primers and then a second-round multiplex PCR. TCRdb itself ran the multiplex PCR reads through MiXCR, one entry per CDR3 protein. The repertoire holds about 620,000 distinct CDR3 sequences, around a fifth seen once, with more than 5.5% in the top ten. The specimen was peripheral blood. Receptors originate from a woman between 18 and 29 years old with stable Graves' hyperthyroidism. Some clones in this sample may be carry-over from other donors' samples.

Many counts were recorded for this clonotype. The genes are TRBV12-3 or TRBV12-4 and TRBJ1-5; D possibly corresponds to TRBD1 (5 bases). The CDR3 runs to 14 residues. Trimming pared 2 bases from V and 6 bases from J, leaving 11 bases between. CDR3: CASSLRSGAQPQHF. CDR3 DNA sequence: TGTGCCAGCAGTTTAAGGTCCGGGGCTCAGCCCCAGCATTTT.

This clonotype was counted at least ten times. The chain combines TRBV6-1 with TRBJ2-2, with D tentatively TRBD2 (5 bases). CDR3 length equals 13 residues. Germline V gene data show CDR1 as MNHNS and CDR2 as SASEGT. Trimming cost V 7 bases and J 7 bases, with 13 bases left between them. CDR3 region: CASNEGSLGELFF. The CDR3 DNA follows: TGTGCCAGCAACGAAGGGAGCCTCGGGGAGCTGTTTTTT.

The CDR3 spells CASRGMGTGELFF. The DNA for the CDR3 is TGTGCCAGCAGGGGTATGGGCACCGGGGAGCTGTTTTTT. V usage is TRBV2 and J usage is TRBJ2-2, with D uncertain. The CDR3 extends over 13 amino acids. Trimming removed 6 bases at V and 4 bases at J, with 9 bases between. Germline loops: CDR1 SNHLY, CDR2 FYNNEI.

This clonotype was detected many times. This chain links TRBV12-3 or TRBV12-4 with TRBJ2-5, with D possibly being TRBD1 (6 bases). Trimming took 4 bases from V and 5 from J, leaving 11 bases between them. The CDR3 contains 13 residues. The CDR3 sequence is CASSSTGFETQYF. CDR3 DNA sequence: TGTGCCAGCAGTTCTACAGGGTTTGAGACCCAGTACTTC.

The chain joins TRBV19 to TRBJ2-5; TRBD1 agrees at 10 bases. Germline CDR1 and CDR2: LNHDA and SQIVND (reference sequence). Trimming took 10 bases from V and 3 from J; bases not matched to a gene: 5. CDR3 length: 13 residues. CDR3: CATRDRGKETQYF. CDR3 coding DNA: TGTGCCACCCGGGACAGGGGTAAAGAGACCCAGTACTTC.

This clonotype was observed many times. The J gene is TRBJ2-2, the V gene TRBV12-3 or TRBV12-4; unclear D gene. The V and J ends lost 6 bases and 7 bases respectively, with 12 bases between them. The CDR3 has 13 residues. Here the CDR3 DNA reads TGTGCCAGCAGCCCCCGACTTGGCGGGGAGCTGTTTTTT. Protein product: CASSPRLGGELFF.

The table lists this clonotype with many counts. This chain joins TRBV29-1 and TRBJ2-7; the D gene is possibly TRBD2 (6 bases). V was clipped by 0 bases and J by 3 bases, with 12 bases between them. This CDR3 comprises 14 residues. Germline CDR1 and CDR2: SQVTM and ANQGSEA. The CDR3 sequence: CSVEDQEGLYEQYF. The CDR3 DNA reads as TGCAGCGTTGAAGATCAGGAGGGTCTCTACGAGCAGTACTTC.

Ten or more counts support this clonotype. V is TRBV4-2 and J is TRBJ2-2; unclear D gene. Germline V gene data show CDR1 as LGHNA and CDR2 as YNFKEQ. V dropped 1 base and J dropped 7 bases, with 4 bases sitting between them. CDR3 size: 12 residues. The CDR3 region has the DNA TGTGCCAGCAGCCAAGTAGACGGGGAGCTGTTTTTT. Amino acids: CASSQVDGELFF.

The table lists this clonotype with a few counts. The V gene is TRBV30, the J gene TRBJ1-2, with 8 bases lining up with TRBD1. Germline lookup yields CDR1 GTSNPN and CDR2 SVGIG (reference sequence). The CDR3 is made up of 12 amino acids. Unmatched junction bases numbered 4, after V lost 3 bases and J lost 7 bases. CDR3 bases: TGTGCCTGGAGCGGACAGGGTGGTGGCTACACCTTC. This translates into CAWSGQGGGYTF.

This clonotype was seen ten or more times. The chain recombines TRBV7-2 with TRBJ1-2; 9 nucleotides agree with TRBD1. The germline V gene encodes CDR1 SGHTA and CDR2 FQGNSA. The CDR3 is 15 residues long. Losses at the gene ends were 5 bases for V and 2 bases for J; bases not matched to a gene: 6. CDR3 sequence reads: CASSPDRGDNYGYTF. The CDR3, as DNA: TGTGCCAGCAGCCCAGACAGGGGGGACAACTATGGCTACACCTTC.

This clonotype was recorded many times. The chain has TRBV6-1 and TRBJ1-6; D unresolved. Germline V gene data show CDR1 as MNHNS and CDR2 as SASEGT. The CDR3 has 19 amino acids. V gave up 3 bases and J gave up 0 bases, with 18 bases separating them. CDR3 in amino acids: CASSEILRQESSYNSPLHF. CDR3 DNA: TGTGCCAGCAGTGAGATTCTTCGCCAGGAGAGCTCCTATAATTCACCCCTCCACTTT.

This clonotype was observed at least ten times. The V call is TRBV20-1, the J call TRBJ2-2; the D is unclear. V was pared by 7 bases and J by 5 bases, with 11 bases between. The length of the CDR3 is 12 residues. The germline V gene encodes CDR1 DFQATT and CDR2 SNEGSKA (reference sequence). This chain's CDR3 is CSVLNSTGELFF. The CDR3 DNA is TGCAGTGTACTAAATTCAACCGGGGAGCTGTTTTTT.

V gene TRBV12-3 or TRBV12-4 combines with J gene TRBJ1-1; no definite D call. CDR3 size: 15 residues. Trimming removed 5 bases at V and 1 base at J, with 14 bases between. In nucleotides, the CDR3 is TGTGCCAGCAGTCCTGAAGGGTACGGGAACACTGAAGCTTTCTTT. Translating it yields CASSPEGYGNTEAFF.

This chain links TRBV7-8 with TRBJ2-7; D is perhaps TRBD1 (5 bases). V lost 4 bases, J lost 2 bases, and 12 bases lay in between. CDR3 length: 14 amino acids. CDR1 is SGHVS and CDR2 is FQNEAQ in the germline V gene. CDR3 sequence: CASSYRTRAYEQYF. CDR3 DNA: TGTGCCAGCAGCTATCGGACCAGGGCCTACGAGCAGTACTTC.

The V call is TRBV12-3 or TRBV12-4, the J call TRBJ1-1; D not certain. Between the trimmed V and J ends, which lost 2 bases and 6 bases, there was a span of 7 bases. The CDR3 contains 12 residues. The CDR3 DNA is TGTGCCAGCAGTTTAAATCCCGCTGAAGCTTTCTTT. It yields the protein CASSLNPAEAFF.

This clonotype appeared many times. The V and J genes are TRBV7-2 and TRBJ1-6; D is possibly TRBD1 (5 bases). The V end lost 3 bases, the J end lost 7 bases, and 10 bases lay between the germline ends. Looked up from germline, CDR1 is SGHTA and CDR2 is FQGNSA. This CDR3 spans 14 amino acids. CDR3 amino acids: CASSLYQGNSPLHF. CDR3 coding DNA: TGTGCCAGCAGCTTGTACCAGGGAAATTCACCCCTCCACTTT.

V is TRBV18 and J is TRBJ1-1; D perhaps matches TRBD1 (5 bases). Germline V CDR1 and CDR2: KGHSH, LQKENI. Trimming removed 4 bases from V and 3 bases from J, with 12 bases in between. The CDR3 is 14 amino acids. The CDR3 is CASSLRAGDTEAFF. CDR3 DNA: TGTGCCAGCTCACTGCGAGCGGGGGACACTGAAGCTTTCTTT.

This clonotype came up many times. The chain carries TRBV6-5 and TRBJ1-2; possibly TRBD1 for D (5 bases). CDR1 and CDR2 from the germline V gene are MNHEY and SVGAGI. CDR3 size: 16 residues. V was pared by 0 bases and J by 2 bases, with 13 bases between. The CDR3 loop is CASSYSGNGGNYGYTF. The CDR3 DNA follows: TGTGCCAGCAGTTACTCCGGGAACGGGGGGAACTATGGCTACACCTTC.

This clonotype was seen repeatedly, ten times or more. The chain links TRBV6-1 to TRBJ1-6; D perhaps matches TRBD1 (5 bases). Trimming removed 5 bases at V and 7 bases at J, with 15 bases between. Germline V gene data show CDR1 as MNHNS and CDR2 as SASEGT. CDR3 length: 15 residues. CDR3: CASSPPGTLNSPLHF. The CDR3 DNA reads TGTGCCAGCAGTCCCCCGGGGACGTTGAATTCACCCCTCCACTTT.

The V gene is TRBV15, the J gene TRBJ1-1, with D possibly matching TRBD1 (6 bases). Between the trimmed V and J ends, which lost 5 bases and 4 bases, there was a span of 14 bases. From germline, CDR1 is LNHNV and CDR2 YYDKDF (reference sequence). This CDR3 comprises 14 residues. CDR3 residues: CATSGYTGSTEAFF. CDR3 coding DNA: TGTGCCACCAGCGGCTATACAGGGAGCACTGAAGCTTTCTTT.